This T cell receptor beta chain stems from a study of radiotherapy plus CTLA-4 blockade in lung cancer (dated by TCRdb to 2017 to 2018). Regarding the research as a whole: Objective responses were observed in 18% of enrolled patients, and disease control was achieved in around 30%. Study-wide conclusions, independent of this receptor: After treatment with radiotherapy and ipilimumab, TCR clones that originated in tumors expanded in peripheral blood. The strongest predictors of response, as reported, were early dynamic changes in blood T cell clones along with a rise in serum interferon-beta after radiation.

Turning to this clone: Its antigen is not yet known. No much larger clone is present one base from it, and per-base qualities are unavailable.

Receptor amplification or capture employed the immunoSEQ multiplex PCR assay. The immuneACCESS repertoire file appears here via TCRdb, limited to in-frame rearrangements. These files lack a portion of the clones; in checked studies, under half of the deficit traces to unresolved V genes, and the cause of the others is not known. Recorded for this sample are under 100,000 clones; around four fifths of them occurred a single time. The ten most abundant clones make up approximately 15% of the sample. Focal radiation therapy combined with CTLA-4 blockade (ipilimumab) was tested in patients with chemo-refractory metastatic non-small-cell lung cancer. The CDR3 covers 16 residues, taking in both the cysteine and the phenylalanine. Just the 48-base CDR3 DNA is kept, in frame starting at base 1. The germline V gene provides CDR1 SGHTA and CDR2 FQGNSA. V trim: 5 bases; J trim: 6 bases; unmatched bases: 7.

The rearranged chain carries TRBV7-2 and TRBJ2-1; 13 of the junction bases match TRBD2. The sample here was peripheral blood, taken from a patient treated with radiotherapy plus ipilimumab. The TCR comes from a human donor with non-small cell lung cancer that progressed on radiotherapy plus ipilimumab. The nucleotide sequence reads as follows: TGTGCCAGCAGCCCGTTACTAGCGGGGGGGCGCAATGAGCAGTTCTTC. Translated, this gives CASSPLLAGGRNEQFF.